The rows below give T cell receptor beta chains drawn from one sample of a study of T cells after somatic rescue of genetic block. Assay: immunoSEQ multiplex PCR; the TCRdb copy retains only in-frame clones and omits some. This table has about 10,000 clones, roughly 74% appearing once. Sequenced sample: peripheral blood mononuclear cells (PBMCs). The source of these receptors is a boy aged 5-17 years. CDR3s include the opening cysteine and the closing phenylalanine or tryptophan. The order of the fields is V gene, D gene, J gene, clone size, CDR3 protein, CDR3 DNA. D genes are given only for firm matches. Rows may omit the clone size; those that give it use once, few, many or a size class.

v_call: TRBV6-6; d_call: .; j_call: TRBJ2-1; clone_size: .; cdr3_aa: CASSSGKLVYLQFF; cdr3_nt: TGTGCCAGCAGCTCTGGGAAACTAGTTTACCTGCAGTTCTTC
v_call: TRBV6-1; d_call: TRBD1; j_call: TRBJ2-7; clone_size: .; cdr3_aa: CASSRQGLGSYEQYF; cdr3_nt: TGTGCCAGCAGCCGACAGGGTTTGGGCTCCTACGAGCAGTACTTC
v_call: TRBV27; d_call: .; j_call: TRBJ2-7; clone_size: .; cdr3_aa: CATSRTMEGEQYF; cdr3_nt: TGTGCCACGTCTAGGACAATGGAGGGTGAGCAGTACTTC
v_call: TRBV6-5; d_call: TRBD2; j_call: TRBJ2-1; clone_size: .; cdr3_aa: CASRPTSGVYNEQFF; cdr3_nt: TGTGCCAGCAGGCCGACTAGCGGGGTCTACAATGAGCAGTTCTTC
v_call: TRBV28; d_call: .; j_call: TRBJ2-7; clone_size: .; cdr3_aa: CASSTESFLGEYF; cdr3_nt: TGTGCCAGCAGTACGGAAAGTTTCCTCGGGGAGTACTTC
v_call: TRBV21-1; d_call: .; j_call: TRBJ2-1; clone_size: .; cdr3_aa: CATRTSGTGEQFF; cdr3_nt: TGTGCCACCAGGACTAGCGGGACTGGGGAGCAGTTCTTC
v_call: TRBV6-6; d_call: .; j_call: TRBJ1-1; clone_size: .; cdr3_aa: CASSYQITGLTEAFF; cdr3_nt: TGTGCCAGCAGTTACCAAATTACAGGATTGACTGAAGCTTTCTTT
v_call: TRBV6-1; d_call: .; j_call: TRBJ2-1; clone_size: .; cdr3_aa: CASSEPVEGYNEQFF; cdr3_nt: TGTGCCAGCAGTGAGCCCGTCGAAGGCTACAATGAGCAGTTCTTC
v_call: TRBV19; d_call: TRBD1; j_call: TRBJ2-7; clone_size: .; cdr3_aa: CASTRTGGVGPYEQYF; cdr3_nt: TGTGCCAGTACTAGGACAGGGGGCGTCGGTCCCTACGAGCAGTACTTC
v_call: TRBV11-2; d_call: .; j_call: TRBJ1-4; clone_size: medium-sized; cdr3_aa: CASSFPRKLFF; cdr3_nt: TGTGCCAGCAGCTTCCCTAGAAAACTGTTTTTT
v_call: TRBV4-2; d_call: .; j_call: TRBJ1-5; clone_size: .; cdr3_aa: CASSQVGESNQPQHF; cdr3_nt: TGTGCCAGCAGCCAAGTAGGGGAGAGCAATCAGCCCCAGCATTTT
v_call: TRBV28; d_call: .; j_call: TRBJ2-7; clone_size: few; cdr3_aa: CASSLAGLSYEQYF; cdr3_nt: TGTGCCAGCAGTTTAGCGGGACTCTCCTACGAGCAGTACTTC
v_call: TRBV5-6; d_call: .; j_call: TRBJ1-6; clone_size: .; cdr3_aa: CASTEDLGNSPLHF; cdr3_nt: TGTGCCAGCACCGAAGACTTAGGGAATTCACCCCTCCACTTT
v_call: TRBV4-1; d_call: TRBD1; j_call: TRBJ2-5; clone_size: .; cdr3_aa: CASSLFPAGGQETQYF; cdr3_nt: TGCGCCAGCAGCCTATTTCCAGCAGGGGGCCAAGAGACCCAGTACTTC
v_call: TRBV6-5; d_call: .; j_call: TRBJ2-7; clone_size: few; cdr3_aa: CASSDHSSPGEQYF; cdr3_nt: TGTGCCAGCAGTGACCATAGCAGTCCGGGCGAGCAGTACTTC
v_call: TRBV25-1; d_call: .; j_call: TRBJ1-1; clone_size: .; cdr3_aa: CASAPMTVNTEAFF; cdr3_nt: TGTGCCAGTGCCCCCATGACAGTGAACACTGAAGCTTTCTTT
v_call: TRBV18; d_call: .; j_call: TRBJ2-5; clone_size: few; cdr3_aa: CASSPTRGGETQYF; cdr3_nt: TGTGCCAGCTCACCAACGAGGGGCGGAGAGACCCAGTACTTC
v_call: TRBV6-6; d_call: .; j_call: TRBJ2-3; clone_size: .; cdr3_aa: CASRATPSSTDTQYF; cdr3_nt: TGTGCCAGCAGGGCCACCCCTTCTAGCACAGATACGCAGTATTTT
v_call: TRBV6-1; d_call: .; j_call: TRBJ1-2; clone_size: .; cdr3_aa: CASRIGDGYTF; cdr3_nt: TGTGCCAGTCGAATTGGGGATGGCTACACCTTC
v_call: TRBV27; d_call: .; j_call: TRBJ1-1; clone_size: .; cdr3_aa: CASSFGTGMRAFF; cdr3_nt: TGTGCCAGCAGTTTCGGGACCGGAATGAGAGCTTTCTTT
v_call: TRBV7-3; d_call: TRBD2; j_call: TRBJ2-5; clone_size: few; cdr3_aa: CASSLGLAGGQETQYF; cdr3_nt: TGTGCCAGCAGCTTGGGACTAGCGGGGGGTCAAGAGACCCAGTACTTC
v_call: TRBV6-5; d_call: .; j_call: TRBJ1-4; clone_size: .; cdr3_aa: CASQGTNEKLFF; cdr3_nt: TGTGCCTCGCAGGGGACTAATGAAAAACTGTTTTTT
v_call: TRBV7-9; d_call: .; j_call: TRBJ2-1; clone_size: few; cdr3_aa: CASHEGAAYNEQFF; cdr3_nt: TGTGCCAGCCACGAAGGGGCGGCCTACAATGAGCAGTTCTTC
v_call: TRBV7-9; d_call: TRBD1; j_call: TRBJ2-7; clone_size: .; cdr3_aa: CASSLTGAKHYEQYF; cdr3_nt: TGTGCCAGCAGCTTAACAGGGGCGAAACACTACGAGCAGTACTTC
v_call: TRBV6-6; d_call: TRBD1; j_call: TRBJ1-2; clone_size: .; cdr3_aa: CASLARTGGNRGYTF; cdr3_nt: TGTGCCAGCCTAGCTCGGACAGGGGGCAACAGGGGCTACACCTTC
v_call: TRBV28; d_call: .; j_call: TRBJ2-5; clone_size: .; cdr3_aa: CASSLCWAPRLVQNSSSQETQYF; cdr3_nt: TGTGCCAGCAGTTTATGCTGGGCCCCACGACTCGTCCAGAATTCGTCGTCACAAGAGACCCAGTACTTC
v_call: TRBV10-3; d_call: .; j_call: TRBJ2-7; clone_size: .; cdr3_aa: CAIRVQVSSSYEQYF; cdr3_nt: TGTGCCATCAGGGTACAGGTTAGCAGCTCCTACGAGCAGTACTTC
v_call: TRBV7-2; d_call: .; j_call: TRBJ2-5; clone_size: .; cdr3_aa: CASSPGPGKHETQYF; cdr3_nt: TGTGCCAGCAGCCCAGGGCCTGGGAAGCACGAGACCCAGTACTTC
v_call: TRBV28; d_call: .; j_call: TRBJ1-2; clone_size: once; cdr3_aa: CASNRIGGVYGYTF; cdr3_nt: TGTGCCAGCAATAGGATCGGGGGCGTCTATGGCTACACCTTC
v_call: TRBV6-4; d_call: .; j_call: TRBJ2-2; clone_size: medium-sized; cdr3_aa: CASSDENTGELFF; cdr3_nt: TGTGCCAGCAGTGACGAGAACACCGGGGAGCTGTTTTTT
v_call: TRBV6-5; d_call: TRBD1; j_call: TRBJ1-4; clone_size: few; cdr3_aa: CASSPVRDSEKLFF; cdr3_nt: TGTGCCAGCAGTCCCGTCCGGGACAGTGAAAAACTGTTTTTT
v_call: TRBV10-1; d_call: .; j_call: TRBJ2-7; clone_size: .; cdr3_aa: CASSDGGAKEQYF; cdr3_nt: TGCGCCAGCAGTGATGGGGGGGCGAAAGAGCAGTACTTC
v_call: TRBV4-1; d_call: .; j_call: TRBJ2-6; clone_size: .; cdr3_aa: CASSQGQATYSGANVLTF; cdr3_nt: TGCGCCAGCAGCCAAGGGCAGGCGACCTACTCTGGGGCCAACGTCCTGACTTTC
v_call: TRBV13; d_call: TRBD1; j_call: TRBJ1-5; clone_size: .; cdr3_aa: CASSSRTGEVNQPQHF; cdr3_nt: TGTGCCAGCAGCTCCCGGACAGGGGAGGTCAATCAGCCCCAGCATTTT
v_call: TRBV18; d_call: TRBD1; j_call: TRBJ2-7; clone_size: .; cdr3_aa: CASSPSYRGDYEQYF; cdr3_nt: TGTGCCAGCTCACCTTCCTACAGGGGTGACTACGAGCAGTACTTC
v_call: TRBV5-4; d_call: TRBD2; j_call: TRBJ2-5; clone_size: .; cdr3_aa: CASSLSPSGGHQETQYF; cdr3_nt: TGTGCCAGCAGCTTGAGTCCTAGCGGGGGACACCAAGAGACCCAGTACTTC
v_call: TRBV11-2; d_call: .; j_call: TRBJ1-5; clone_size: medium-sized; cdr3_aa: CASSLVGPNQPQHF; cdr3_nt: TGTGCCAGCAGCTTAGTAGGTCCGAATCAGCCCCAGCATTTT
v_call: TRBV28; d_call: .; j_call: TRBJ1-6; clone_size: .; cdr3_aa: CASKEGRALLFYNSPLHF; cdr3_nt: TGTGCCAGCAAGGAAGGCAGAGCCTTACTTTTCTATAATTCACCCCTCCACTTT
v_call: TRBV19; d_call: .; j_call: TRBJ2-7; clone_size: .; cdr3_aa: CATSQQLSSYEQYF; cdr3_nt: TGTGCCACCTCCCAGCAGCTGAGCTCCTACGAGCAGTACTTC
v_call: TRBV10-3; d_call: .; j_call: TRBJ2-2; clone_size: .; cdr3_aa: CAIPQGEGASTGELFF; cdr3_nt: TGTGCCATCCCTCAGGGGGAGGGGGCCTCCACCGGGGAGCTGTTTTTT
v_call: TRBV7-6; d_call: .; j_call: TRBJ2-3; clone_size: .; cdr3_aa: CASSLSGLQYF; cdr3_nt: TGTGCCAGCAGCCTTTCGGGACTGCAGTATTTT
v_call: TRBV6-1; d_call: .; j_call: TRBJ2-1; clone_size: .; cdr3_aa: CASMGRAGLYNEQFF; cdr3_nt: TGTGCCAGCATGGGACGGGCGGGCCTCTACAATGAGCAGTTCTTC
v_call: TRBV9; d_call: .; j_call: TRBJ1-1; clone_size: .; cdr3_aa: CASSVTAGRNTEAFF; cdr3_nt: TGTGCCAGCAGCGTAACGGCAGGGAGGAACACTGAAGCTTTCTTT
v_call: TRBV5-1; d_call: .; j_call: TRBJ1-4; clone_size: once; cdr3_aa: CASSGKGDGLNEKLFF; cdr3_nt: TGCGCCAGCAGCGGAAAAGGGGACGGCCTTAATGAAAAACTGTTTTTT
v_call: TRBV28; d_call: TRBD1; j_call: TRBJ2-7; clone_size: .; cdr3_aa: CASSLPRTGASYEQYF; cdr3_nt: TGTGCCAGCAGTTTGCCTCGGACAGGGGCCTCCTACGAGCAGTACTTC
v_call: TRBV10-3; d_call: TRBD1; j_call: TRBJ2-7; clone_size: .; cdr3_aa: CAISYLRDRGPYEQYF; cdr3_nt: TGTGCCATCAGTTATCTCCGGGACAGGGGGCCCTACGAGCAGTACTTC
v_call: TRBV6-5; d_call: .; j_call: TRBJ2-1; clone_size: .; cdr3_aa: CASRKTGYNEQFF; cdr3_nt: TGTGCCAGCAGGAAGACAGGATACAATGAGCAGTTCTTC
v_call: TRBV9; d_call: TRBD1; j_call: TRBJ2-2; clone_size: few; cdr3_aa: CASSSRGDSVTGELFF; cdr3_nt: TGTGCCAGCAGCTCTCGTGGGGACAGCGTCACCGGGGAGCTGTTTTTT
v_call: TRBV11-2; d_call: .; j_call: TRBJ2-7; clone_size: .; cdr3_aa: CASSLVGGLSYEQYF; cdr3_nt: TGTGCCAGCAGCTTAGTGGGTGGACTCTCCTACGAGCAGTACTTC
v_call: TRBV18; d_call: .; j_call: TRBJ2-3; clone_size: .; cdr3_aa: CASSPGFAGGTDTQYF; cdr3_nt: TGTGCCAGCTCACCAGGTTTTGCAGGGGGCACAGATACGCAGTATTTT
v_call: TRBV5-4; d_call: TRBD1; j_call: TRBJ2-5; clone_size: .; cdr3_aa: CASSLGQGAQETQYF; cdr3_nt: TGTGCCAGCAGCTTGGGACAGGGGGCCCAAGAGACCCAGTACTTC
v_call: TRBV7-9; d_call: .; j_call: TRBJ2-3; clone_size: large; cdr3_aa: CASSPTSISTNTQYF; cdr3_nt: TGTGCCAGCAGCCCGACGTCGATATCCACAAATACGCAGTATTTT
v_call: TRBV5-1; d_call: .; j_call: TRBJ1-3; clone_size: .; cdr3_aa: CASSPELGGRVGNTIYF; cdr3_nt: TGCGCCAGCAGCCCTGAGCTGGGCGGCAGGGTTGGAAACACCATATATTTT
v_call: TRBV18; d_call: .; j_call: TRBJ2-7; clone_size: .; cdr3_aa: CASSPKEGWSSYEQYF; cdr3_nt: TGTGCCAGCTCACCGAAAGAGGGGTGGAGCTCCTACGAGCAGTACTTC
v_call: TRBV30; d_call: TRBD1; j_call: TRBJ2-3; clone_size: .; cdr3_aa: CAWSVGQADTQYF; cdr3_nt: TGTGCCTGGAGTGTCGGACAGGCAGATACGCAGTATTTT
v_call: TRBV15; d_call: TRBD2; j_call: TRBJ2-3; clone_size: .; cdr3_aa: CATSREITSGSTDTQYF; cdr3_nt: TGTGCCACCAGCAGAGAGATCACTAGCGGGAGCACAGATACGCAGTATTTT
v_call: TRBV25-1; d_call: TRBD1; j_call: TRBJ2-3; clone_size: .; cdr3_aa: CASSAARGDRGTDTQYF; cdr3_nt: TGTGCCAGCAGTGCTGCTAGGGGCGACAGGGGTACAGATACGCAGTATTTT
v_call: TRBV5-1; d_call: .; j_call: TRBJ2-7; clone_size: once; cdr3_aa: CASSLISLGTYEQYF; cdr3_nt: TGCGCCAGCAGCTTAATCAGTTTGGGTACCTACGAGCAGTACTTC
v_call: TRBV5-8; d_call: .; j_call: TRBJ2-2; clone_size: few; cdr3_aa: CASSSWGSPNTGELFF; cdr3_nt: TGTGCCAGCAGCTCTTGGGGGAGCCCGAACACCGGGGAGCTGTTTTTT